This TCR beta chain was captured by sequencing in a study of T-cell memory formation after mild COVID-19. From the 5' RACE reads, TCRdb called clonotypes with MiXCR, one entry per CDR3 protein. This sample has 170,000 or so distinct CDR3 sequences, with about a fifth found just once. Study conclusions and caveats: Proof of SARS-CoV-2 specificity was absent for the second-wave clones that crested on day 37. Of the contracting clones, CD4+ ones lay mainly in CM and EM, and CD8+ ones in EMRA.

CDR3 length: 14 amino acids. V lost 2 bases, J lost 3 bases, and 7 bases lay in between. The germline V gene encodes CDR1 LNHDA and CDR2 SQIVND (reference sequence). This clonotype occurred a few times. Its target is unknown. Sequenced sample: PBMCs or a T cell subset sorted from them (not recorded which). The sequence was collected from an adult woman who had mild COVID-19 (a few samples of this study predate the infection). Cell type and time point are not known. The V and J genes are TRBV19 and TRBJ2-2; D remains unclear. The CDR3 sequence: CASSITSYTGELFF. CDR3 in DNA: TGTGCCAGTAGTATAACATCCTACACCGGGGAGCTGTTTTTT.